This TCR beta chain was identified during a study of T cell clonotyping in hematopoietic cell transplantation. Points on this clone: Its specificity is not known.

The table came from immunoSEQ multiplex PCR; TCRdb's copy has only in-frame clones and leaves some out. The profile shows about 16,000 clones, 75% to 90% of them singletons. Germline CDR1 SGDLS, CDR2 YYNGEE. The CDR3 has 14 amino acids. The V gene lost 0 bases and the J gene lost 4 bases, with 10 bases spanning the gap. Findings and limits, study-wide: Broader posttransplant TCR repertoire diversity was predicted by graft donor and pretransplant recipient Inverse Simpson Index values.

The V and J genes are TRBV9 and TRBJ1-2; D is perhaps TRBD1 (5 bases). This receptor was obtained from a man in his fifties or sixties in good health. Some clones in this sample may be carry-over from other donors' samples. What was sequenced was peripheral blood mononuclear cells. CDR3 amino acids: CASSVDSRAYGYTF. The CDR3 DNA reads TGTGCCAGCAGCGTAGATAGCAGGGCCTATGGCTACACCTTC.